This T cell receptor beta chain derives from a study of T cell clonality in common variable immunodeficiency. CDR1 ENHRY and CDR2 SYGVKD come from the germline V gene. This CDR3 has 12 residues. Trimming stripped 10 bases from V and 2 bases from J, with 11 bases between. The data were produced by immunoSEQ multiplex PCR, yet TCRdb's version contains in-frame clones alone and is incomplete. This repertoire holds some 45,000 clones, and none appear only once. This clone was detected many times. The read comes to an end 3 residues before the CDR3 does, leaving the germline J gene to fill in the end. Blood samples were heparinized, roughly 5 to 8 ml per donor.

The genes are TRBV10-3 and TRBJ2-5, with D possibly TRBD1 on 5 matching bases. The TCR was taken from a person aged 18 to 75 in good health. What was sequenced was peripheral blood mononuclear cells. CDR3 loop: CATKGVQETQYF. The DNA read from the CDR3 is TGTGCCACGAAAGGGGTACAAGAGACC.